Described below is a single T cell receptor (beta chain) sequence and its context. Its specificity is not known. 60 Vbeta and 13 Jbeta primers were used in PCR. Produced via immunoSEQ multiplex PCR; TCRdb's table is partial and in-frame only. The sample lists roughly 95,000 clones, roughly four fifths seen once, with 3.4% in the top ten. This record belongs to a study of cytomegalovirus exposure and HLA in healthy donors. Broader study findings: Reportedly, diagnosis of cytomegalovirus status by the classifier showed high specificity and sensitivity. Apparent HLA restriction characterized most CMV-associated TCR beta chains in a later analysis.

The TCR originated in a man aged 25-45 years in good health and CMV-seropositive. Sequences were obtained from PBMCs.

CDR3 in DNA: TGTGCCAGCACCATGGACAGGGCGGGCAACGAGCAGTACTTC. Amino acids: CASTMDRAGNEQYF. The rearrangement joins TRBV6-1 to TRBJ2-7; 8 bases fit TRBD1. After removal of 7 bases from V and 5 bases from J, the junction contained 10 bases not matched to a gene. CDR1 is MNHNS and CDR2 is SASEGT in the germline V gene. The length of the CDR3 is 14 residues.